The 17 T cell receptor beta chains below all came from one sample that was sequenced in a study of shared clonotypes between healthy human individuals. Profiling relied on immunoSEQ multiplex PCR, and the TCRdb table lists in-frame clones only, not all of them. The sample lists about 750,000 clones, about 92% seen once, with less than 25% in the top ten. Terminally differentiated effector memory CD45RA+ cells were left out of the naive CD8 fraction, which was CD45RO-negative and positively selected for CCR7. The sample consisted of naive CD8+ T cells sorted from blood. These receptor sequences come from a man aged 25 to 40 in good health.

In nucleotides, the CDR3 is TGTGCCAGCAGCTTAGTAGGGTTGGGGAAGGAGCAGTTCTTC. Protein product: CASSLVGLGKEQFF. The chain links TRBV7-9 to TRBJ2-1; D remains ambiguous. The germline V and J ends were trimmed by 1 base and 10 bases, with 14 bases remaining between them. Germline V lookup: CDR1 SEHNR, CDR2 FQNEAQ (reference sequence). The CDR3 totals 14 residues.

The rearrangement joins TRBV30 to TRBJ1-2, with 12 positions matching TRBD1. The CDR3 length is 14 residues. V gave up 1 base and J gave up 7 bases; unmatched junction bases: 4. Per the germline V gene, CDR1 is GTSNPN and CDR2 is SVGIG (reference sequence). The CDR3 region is CAWSEGQGAAGYTF. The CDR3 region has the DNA TGTGCCTGGAGTGAGGGACAGGGGGCAGCTGGCTACACCTTC.

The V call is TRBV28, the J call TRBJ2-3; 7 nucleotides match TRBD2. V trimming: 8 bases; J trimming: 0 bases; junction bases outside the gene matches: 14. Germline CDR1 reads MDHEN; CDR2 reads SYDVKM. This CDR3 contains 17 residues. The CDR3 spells CASRGWEGKTSTDTQYF. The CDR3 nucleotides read TGTGCCAGCCGGGGGTGGGAGGGGAAAACTAGCACAGATACGCAGTATTTT.

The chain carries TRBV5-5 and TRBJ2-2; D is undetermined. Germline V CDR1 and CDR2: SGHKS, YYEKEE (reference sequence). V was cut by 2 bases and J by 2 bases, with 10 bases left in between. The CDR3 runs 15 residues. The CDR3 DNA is TGTGCCAGCAGCTTAAAGACGGCCAACACCGGGGAGCTGTTTTTT. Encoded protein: CASSLKTANTGELFF.

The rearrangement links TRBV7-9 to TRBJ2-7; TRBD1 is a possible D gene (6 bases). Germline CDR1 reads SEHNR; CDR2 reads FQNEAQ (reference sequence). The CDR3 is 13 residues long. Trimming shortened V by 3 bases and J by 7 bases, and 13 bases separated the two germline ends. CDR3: CASSFSGVDEQYF. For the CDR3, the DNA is TGTGCCAGCAGCTTTTCAGGGGTAGATGAGCAGTACTTC. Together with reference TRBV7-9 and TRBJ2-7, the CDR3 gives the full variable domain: DTGVSQNPRHKITKRGQNVTFRCDPISEHNRLYWYRQTLGQGPEFLTYFQNEAQLEKSRLLSDRFSAERPKGSFSTLEIQRTEQGDSAMYLCASSFSGVDEQYFGPGTRLTVT.

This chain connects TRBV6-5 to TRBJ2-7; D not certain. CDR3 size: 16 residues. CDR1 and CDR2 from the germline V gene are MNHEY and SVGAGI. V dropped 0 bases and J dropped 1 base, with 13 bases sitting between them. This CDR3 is CASSYSGRTSSYEQYF. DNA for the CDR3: TGTGCCAGCAGTTACTCAGGGCGGACCTCATCCTACGAGCAGTACTTC.

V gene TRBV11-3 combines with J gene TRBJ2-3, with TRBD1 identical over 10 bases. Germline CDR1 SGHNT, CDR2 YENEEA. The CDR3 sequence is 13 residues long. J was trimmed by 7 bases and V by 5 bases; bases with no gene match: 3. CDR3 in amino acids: CASSRTGGYTQYF. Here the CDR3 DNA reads TGTGCCAGCAGCCGGACAGGGGGGTATACGCAGTATTTT.

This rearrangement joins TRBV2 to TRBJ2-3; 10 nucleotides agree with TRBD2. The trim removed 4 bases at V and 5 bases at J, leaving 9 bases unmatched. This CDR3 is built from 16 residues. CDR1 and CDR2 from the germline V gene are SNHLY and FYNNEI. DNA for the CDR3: TGTGCCAGCAGTGCATCTAGCGGGAGTTGGCAAGATACGCAGTATTTT. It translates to CASSASSGSWQDTQYF.

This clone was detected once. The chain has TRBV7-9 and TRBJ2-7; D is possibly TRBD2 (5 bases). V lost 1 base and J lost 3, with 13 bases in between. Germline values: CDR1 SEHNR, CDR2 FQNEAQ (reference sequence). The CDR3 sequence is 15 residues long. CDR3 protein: CASSLGAGLYYEQYF. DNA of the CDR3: TGTGCCAGCAGCTTAGGTGCAGGACTGTACTACGAGCAGTACTTC. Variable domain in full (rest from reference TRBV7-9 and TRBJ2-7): DTGVSQNPRHKITKRGQNVTFRCDPISEHNRLYWYRQTLGQGPEFLTYFQNEAQLEKSRLLSDRFSAERPKGSFSTLEIQRTEQGDSAMYLCASSLGAGLYYEQYFGPGTRLTVT.

The CDR3 spells CASSPGPLPEQFF. Here the CDR3 DNA reads TGTGCCAGCAGCCCGGGCCCTTTACCCGAGCAGTTCTTC. The J gene is TRBJ2-1, the V gene TRBV27; D is ambiguous. This CDR3 is 13 amino acids long. Trimming cost V 6 bases and J 10 bases, with 16 bases left between them. CDR1 MNHEY and CDR2 SMNVEV come from the germline V gene (reference sequence).

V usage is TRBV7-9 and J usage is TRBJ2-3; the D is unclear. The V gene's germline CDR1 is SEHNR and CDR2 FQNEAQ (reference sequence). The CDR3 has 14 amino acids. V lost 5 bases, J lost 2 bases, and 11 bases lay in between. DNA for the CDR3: TGTGCCAGCAGCGGCATCGGCAACACAGATACGCAGTATTTT. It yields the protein CASSGIGNTDTQYF.

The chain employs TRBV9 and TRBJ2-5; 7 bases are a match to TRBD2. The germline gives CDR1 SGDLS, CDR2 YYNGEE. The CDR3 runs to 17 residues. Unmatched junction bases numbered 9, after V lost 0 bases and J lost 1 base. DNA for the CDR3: TGTGCCAGCAGCGTAGGGGTGGCTAGCGGACTCCAAGAGACCCAGTACTTC. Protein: CASSVGVASGLQETQYF.

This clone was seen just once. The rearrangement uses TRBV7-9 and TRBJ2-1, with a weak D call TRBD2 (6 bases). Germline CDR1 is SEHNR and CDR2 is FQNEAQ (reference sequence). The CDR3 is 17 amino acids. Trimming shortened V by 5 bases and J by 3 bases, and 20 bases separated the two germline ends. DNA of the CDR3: TGTGCCAGCAGCCCAGCCGTCGCGGGACTCCACTACAATGAGCAGTTCTTC. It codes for CASSPAVAGLHYNEQFF. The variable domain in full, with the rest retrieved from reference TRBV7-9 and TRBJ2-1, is DTGVSQNPRHKITKRGQNVTFRCDPISEHNRLYWYRQTLGQGPEFLTYFQNEAQLEKSRLLSDRFSAERPKGSFSTLEIQRTEQGDSAMYLCASSPAVAGLHYNEQFFGPGTRLTVL.

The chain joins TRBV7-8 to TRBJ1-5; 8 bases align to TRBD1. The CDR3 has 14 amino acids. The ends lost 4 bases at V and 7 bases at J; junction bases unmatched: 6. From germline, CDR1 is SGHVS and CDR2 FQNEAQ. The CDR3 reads CASSSRTGKQPQHF. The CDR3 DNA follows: TGTGCCAGCAGCTCTCGGACAGGGAAGCAGCCCCAGCATTTT.

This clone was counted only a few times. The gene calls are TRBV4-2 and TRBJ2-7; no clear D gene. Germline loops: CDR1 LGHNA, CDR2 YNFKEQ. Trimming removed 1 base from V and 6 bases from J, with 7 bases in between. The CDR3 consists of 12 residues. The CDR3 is CASSQGASEQYF. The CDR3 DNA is TGTGCCAGCAGCCAAGGAGCCTCCGAGCAGTACTTC.

CDR3 residues: CASTWGTGAYEQYF. The CDR3 DNA reads TGTGCCAGCACCTGGGGGACAGGGGCCTACGAGCAGTACTTC. V is TRBV2 and J is TRBJ2-7; 10 bases line up with TRBD1. This CDR3 region has 14 residues. V lost 7 bases and J lost 2; bases outside the gene matches: 5. Germline CDR1 and CDR2: SNHLY and FYNNEI.

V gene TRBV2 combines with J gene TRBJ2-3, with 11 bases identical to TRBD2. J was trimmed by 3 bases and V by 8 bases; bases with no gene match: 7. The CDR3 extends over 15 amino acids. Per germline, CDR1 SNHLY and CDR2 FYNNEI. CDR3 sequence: CASPPTSGSTDTQYF. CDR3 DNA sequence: TGTGCCAGCCCCCCTACTAGCGGGAGTACAGATACGCAGTATTTT.